A selection of T cell receptor beta chains follows, all from one sample in a study of blood T cell repertoires in COVID-19. Using immunoSEQ multiplex PCR, the repertoire was profiled, and TCRdb retains in-frame clones only, with some absent. Of 210,000 or so clones listed, 82% are singletons. Sequenced: peripheral blood. Receptors were obtained from a woman in her thirties or forties with acute or convalescent COVID-19. Both conserved end residues are trimmed from each CDR3. Each record gives: CDR3 protein, J gene, V gene, CDR3 length.

CDR3: ASRDIYGYT; J: TRBJ1-2; V: TRBV19; length: 9
CDR3: ASSKAATGTSGRAGNEQF; J: TRBJ2-1; V: TRBV21-1; length: 18
CDR3: ASSPPYTGGGHGYT; J: TRBJ1-2; V: TRBV23-1; length: 14
CDR3: ASSEPRGDGYT; J: TRBJ1-2; V: TRBV6-1; length: 11
CDR3: ASSEGGDYNEQF; J: TRBJ2-1; V: TRBV6-1; length: 12
CDR3: ASSLGSGHPYEQY; J: TRBJ2-7; V: TRBV6-4; length: 13
CDR3: ASSRRGQTYTDTQY; J: TRBJ2-3; V: TRBV6-2/TRBV6-3; length: 14
CDR3: ASSLRGSGYEQY; J: TRBJ2-7; V: TRBV4-3; length: 12
CDR3: ASSSLANTEAF; J: TRBJ1-1; V: TRBV11-2; length: 11
CDR3: ASSILGQASYEQY; J: TRBJ2-7; V: TRBV19; length: 13
CDR3: ASSEAQGLGQPQH; J: TRBJ1-5; V: TRBV6-1; length: 13
CDR3: ASSLEAGGYEQY; J: TRBJ2-7; V: TRBV28; length: 12
CDR3: SVGAGGRSYNEQF; J: TRBJ2-1; V: TRBV29-1; length: 13
CDR3: ASSEGQLNYGYT; J: TRBJ1-2; V: TRBV2; length: 12
CDR3: ASSSVSGNQETQY; J: TRBJ2-5; V: TRBV7-8; length: 13
CDR3: SVHSGGLGSGANVLT; J: TRBJ2-6; V: TRBV29-1; length: 15
CDR3: ASSTDRGQRTEAF; J: TRBJ1-1; V: TRBV7-8; length: 13
CDR3: ASSWGTSLGYYNEQF; J: TRBJ2-1; V: TRBV5-1; length: 15
CDR3: ASSENGVAFGQPQH; J: TRBJ1-5; V: TRBV2; length: 14
CDR3: ASSLGSLEGARDQPQH; J: TRBJ1-5; V: TRBV11-2; length: 16
CDR3: AGGDGNTEAF; J: TRBJ1-1; V: TRBV2; length: 10
CDR3: ASGAGQGWYEQY; J: TRBJ2-7; V: TRBV12-5; length: 12
CDR3: ASSSPGQDYEQY; J: TRBJ2-7; V: TRBV6-5; length: 12
CDR3: ASSQRGGASYGYT; J: TRBJ1-2; V: TRBV6-2/TRBV6-3; length: 13
CDR3: ASSESSGLWEQY; J: TRBJ2-7; V: TRBV2; length: 12
CDR3: ATSRDYSRAEGVTGELF; J: TRBJ2-2; V: TRBV15; length: 17
CDR3: ASSALRQGEAF; J: TRBJ1-1; V: TRBV3-1/TRBV3-2; length: 11
CDR3: ASSLSPVAGELF; J: TRBJ2-2; V: TRBV11-2; length: 12
CDR3: ASGLRRVNEIPNYGYT; J: TRBJ1-2; V: TRBV12-5; length: 16
CDR3: ASSYSGGVTAF; J: TRBJ1-1; V: TRBV6-5; length: 11
CDR3: ASSPGNYEQY; J: TRBJ2-7; V: TRBV5-1; length: 10
CDR3: ASSIVSEQF; J: TRBJ2-1; V: TRBV7-8; length: 9
CDR3: ASSQDKAGGLTYNEQF; J: TRBJ2-1; V: TRBV4-2; length: 16
CDR3: ASSLDPGRGEAF; J: TRBJ1-1; V: TRBV7-2; length: 12
CDR3: ASSLLGATYNSPLH; J: TRBJ1-6; V: TRBV5-6; length: 14
CDR3: SVEDPGWVGTEAF; J: TRBJ1-1; V: TRBV29-1; length: 13
CDR3: ASSLGLARSTDTQY; J: TRBJ2-3; V: TRBV5-1; length: 14